The 13 T cell receptor beta chains given below trace back to one sample, sequenced in a study of T cell repertoires in cytomegalovirus infection. These receptors are not linked to any known antigen. TCRdb reprocessed the reads with MiXCR, giving one entry per CDR3 protein. The table records 450,000 to 600,000 distinct CDR3 sequences, more than 40% of them present only once. The sequenced sample was cultured PBMCs, obtained from culture after CMV antigen stimulation. These receptors were taken from a human donor in good health (CMV status not recorded). Some clones in this sample may be carry-over from other donors' samples.

The chain joins TRBV6-1 to TRBJ1-4, with a weak D call TRBD1 (6 bases). The V end lost 0 bases, the J end lost 14 bases, and 19 bases lay between the germline ends. Looked up from germline, CDR1 is MNHNS and CDR2 is SASEGT. CDR3 size: 15 residues. The DNA of the CDR3 is TGTGCCAGCAGTGAAGCCCCTACAGGGTGGGACATGCTGTTTTTT. Its translation: CASSEAPTGWDMLFF.

Only a few counts were recorded for this clonotype. The chain recombines TRBV7-2 with TRBJ2-7; D is undetermined. V gave up 5 bases and J gave up 7 bases, with 15 bases separating them. Germline CDR1 reads SGHTA; CDR2 reads FQGNSA. The CDR3 extends over 13 amino acids. CDR3 residues: CASSPTPGVEQYF. The CDR3, as DNA: TGTGCCAGCAGCCCAACCCCCGGTGTAGAGCAGTACTTC.

This clonotype has a count of ten or more. V and J are TRBV7-2 and TRBJ2-7, with 8 bases that match TRBD2. The V segment lost 5 bases and the J segment 4 bases; nucleotides outside the gene matches: 22. The germline V gene has CDR1 SGHTA and CDR2 FQGNSA. The CDR3 is made up of 19 amino acids. In DNA form, the CDR3 reads TGTGCCAGCAGCCAGCGGGGGAGCGGGAGTGGGTTTTTTTTTTACGAGCAGTACTTC. Its translation: CASSQRGSGSGFFFYEQYF. The full variable domain, rest sourced from reference TRBV7-2 and TRBJ2-7, is GAGVSQSPSNKVTEKGKDVELRCDPISGHTALYWYRQSLGQGLEFLIYFQGNSAPDKSGLPSDRFSAERTGGSVSTLTIQRTQQEDSAVYLCASSQRGSGSGFFFYEQYFGPGTRLTVT.

This clonotype was counted only a few times. The V and J genes are TRBV12-3 or TRBV12-4 and TRBJ1-5; D gene unclear. V was pared by 2 bases and J by 0 bases, with 8 bases between. The CDR3 length is 15 residues. The CDR3 nucleotides are TGTGCCAGCAGTTTACAGGAGAATAGCAATCAGCCCCAGCATTTT. Translated, it gives CASSLQENSNQPQHF.

The chain recombines TRBV7-2 with TRBJ2-5; D unclear. The germline CDR1 and CDR2 sequences are SGHTA and FQGNSA. The CDR3 extends over 14 amino acids. Trimming took off 4 bases at V and 4 bases at J, with 13 bases between the two ends. CDR3 sequence: CASSSALQGETQYF. The CDR3 DNA sequence: TGTGCCAGCAGCTCGGCCCTTCAAGGAGAGACCCAGTACTTC.

V is TRBV24-1 and J is TRBJ2-2; unclear D gene. Germline values: CDR1 KGHDR, CDR2 SFDVKD. The V end was cut by 1 base, the J end by 6 bases, with 14 bases between. The CDR3 spans 16 residues. The CDR3 loop reads CATSDLSQPGSGELFF. The DNA for the CDR3 is TGTGCCACCAGTGATTTATCCCAACCTGGCTCCGGGGAGCTGTTTTTT.

The gene calls are TRBV7-8 and TRBJ2-7, with D perhaps matching TRBD1 (6 bases). Germline CDR1 SGHVS, CDR2 FQNEAQ. CDR3 length: 14 amino acids. Trimming pared 5 bases from V and 3 bases from J, leaving 14 bases between. The CDR3 DNA reads as TGTGCCAGCAGCACCGGACAGCGTCTCTACGAGCAGTACTTC. This translates into CASSTGQRLYEQYF.

This chain joins TRBV5-6 and TRBJ1-2; D ambiguous. Germline V gene data show CDR1 as SGHDT and CDR2 as YYEEEE. Trimming shortened V by 0 bases and J by 6 bases, and 12 bases separated the two germline ends. This CDR3 is 14 amino acids long. The chain's CDR3 is CASSLVTVLNGYTF. Here the CDR3 DNA reads TGTGCCAGCAGCTTGGTAACAGTCTTAAATGGCTACACCTTC.

The chain is built from TRBV12-3 or TRBV12-4 and TRBJ2-5; D remains unclear. This CDR3 comprises 14 residues. V was clipped by 5 bases and J by 5 bases, with 15 bases between them. The chain's CDR3 is CASSPRPEGETQYF. CDR3 DNA: TGTGCCAGCAGTCCACGACCAGAAGGGGAGACCCAGTACTTC.

The chain uses TRBV5-4 and TRBJ1-3, with D perhaps TRBD1 (5 bases). V was clipped by 4 bases and J by 2 bases, with 13 bases between them. Per germline, CDR1 SGHNT and CDR2 YYREEE (reference sequence). This CDR3 spans 15 amino acids. The CDR3: CASSPSGGTGNTIYF. The CDR3 DNA follows: TGTGCCAGCAGCCCTAGCGGGGGTACTGGAAACACCATATATTTT. Based on the CDR3 plus reference TRBV5-4 and TRBJ1-3, the full variable domain is ETGVTQSPTHLIKTRGQQVTLRCSSQSGHNTVSWYQQALGQGPQFIFQYYREEENGRGNFPPRFSGLQFPNYSSELNVNALELDDSALYLCASSPSGGTGNTIYFGEGSWLTVV.

This clonotype was detected a few times. The rearrangement uses TRBV10-3 and TRBJ1-5; D ambiguous. Trimming cost V 0 bases and J 3 bases, with 9 bases left between them. From germline, CDR1 is ENHRY and CDR2 SYGVKD. The CDR3 is made up of 15 amino acids. Here the CDR3 reads CAISESGGPNQPQHF. DNA for the CDR3: TGTGCCATCAGTGAGTCGGGAGGTCCCAATCAGCCCCAGCATTTT.

The rearrangement links TRBV7-9 to TRBJ2-7; 7 positions agree with TRBD2. This CDR3 spans 14 amino acids. V dropped 5 bases and J dropped 3; count of bases not matched to a gene: 7. Germline CDR1 and CDR2: SEHNR and FQNEAQ (reference sequence). As DNA, the CDR3 is TGTGCCAGCAGCCCGGGGGGTGTGGGCTACGAGCAGTACTTC. Residues: CASSPGGVGYEQYF.

This clonotype occurred a few times. This chain joins TRBV7-9 and TRBJ2-7; 8 nucleotides line up with TRBD1. The CDR3 loop spans 14 amino acids. Germline V CDR1 and CDR2: SEHNR, FQNEAQ (reference sequence). The V segment lost 1 base and the J segment 6 bases; nucleotides outside the gene matches: 5. CDR3 sequence: CASSLDPGQAEQYF. The CDR3 DNA sequence: TGTGCCAGCAGCTTAGACCCGGGACAGGCCGAGCAGTACTTC.